This entry lists 18 T cell receptor beta chains sequenced from one sample in a study of neurological immune-mediated disorders. The time point here: longitudinal time-point 3. TCRdb used MiXCR to reprocess the 5' RACE reads, holding one entry per CDR3 protein. The sample holds approximately 85,000 distinct CDR3 sequences, 4.3% seen once. Sequenced material: PBMCs. Receptors were obtained from a woman aged 60-70 years with multiple sclerosis.

In this sample, this clonotype turned up many times. This chain joins TRBV12-3 or TRBV12-4 and TRBJ2-7, with 8 bases lining up with TRBD1. V was clipped by 6 bases and J by 4 bases; unmatched bases: 11. The CDR3 loop spans 15 amino acids. Here the CDR3 DNA reads TGTGCCAGCAGGCGTCAGGGGGCCACCTTATACGAGCAGTACTTC. Translated, it gives CASRRQGATLYEQYF.

This clonotype was counted at least ten times. V usage is TRBV6-2 or TRBV6-3 and J usage is TRBJ2-3, with no clear D. The CDR3 is 12 amino acids. From germline, CDR1 is MNHEY and CDR2 SVGEGT. The V and J ends lost 6 bases and 1 base respectively, with 5 bases between them. For the CDR3, the DNA is TGTGCCAGCAGACGGGGCACAGATACGCAGTATTTT. This encodes CASRRGTDTQYF.

This clonotype was observed many times. This chain joins TRBV7-8 and TRBJ2-2, with D unresolved. Per germline, CDR1 SGHVS and CDR2 FQNEAQ. Trimming removed 2 bases at V and 9 bases at J, with 10 bases between. The CDR3 is 13 residues long. Here the CDR3 reads CASSLPGFRELFF. In nucleotides, the CDR3 is TGTGCCAGCAGCTTACCAGGTTTTCGGGAGCTGTTTTTT.

This clonotype was detected many times. V usage is TRBV5-1 and J usage is TRBJ1-1, with unresolved D. The germline V gene has CDR1 SGHRS and CDR2 YFSETQ. The ends were cut back, 3 bases at V and 4 bases at J, with 13 bases in the middle. CDR3 size: 14 residues. The CDR3 spells CASSSTPASTEAFF. CDR3 DNA sequence: TGCGCCAGCAGCTCCACGCCAGCTAGCACTGAAGCTTTCTTT.

At least ten counts were recorded for this clonotype. The chain is built from TRBV14 and TRBJ1-1; no clear D gene. Germline loops: CDR1 SGHDN, CDR2 FVKESK. The CDR3 extends over 15 amino acids. Trimming stripped 0 bases from V and 7 bases from J, with 15 bases between. Here the CDR3 reads CASSQDFRRSGEAFF. CDR3 coding DNA: TGTGCCAGCAGCCAAGATTTCCGGAGATCGGGTGAAGCTTTCTTT.

At least ten counts were recorded for this clonotype. The chain links TRBV5-1 to TRBJ2-1; 12 bases fit TRBD2. V trimming: 6 bases; J trimming: 7 bases; junction bases outside the gene matches: 8. Germline CDR1 reads SGHRS; CDR2 reads YFSETQ. The CDR3 length is 15 residues. CDR3 region: CASMVSSGGANEQFF. The CDR3 DNA is TGCGCCAGCATGGTTTCTAGCGGGGGGGCAAATGAGCAGTTCTTC.

Many counts were recorded for this clonotype. The rearrangement uses TRBV6-5 and TRBJ2-5; the D is unclear. The V gene lost 0 bases and the J gene lost 4 bases, with 3 bases spanning the gap. The germline V gene encodes CDR1 MNHEY and CDR2 SVGAGI. The CDR3 contains 12 residues. CDR3 sequence (DNA): TGTGCCAGCAGTTACTCGGGAGAGACCCAGTACTTC. This encodes CASSYSGETQYF.

This clonotype was counted ten times or more. The chain recombines TRBV2 with TRBJ2-3; tentatively, D is TRBD2 (5 bases). V shed 5 bases and J shed 0 bases, with 12 bases lying between them. The germline V gene encodes CDR1 SNHLY and CDR2 FYNNEI. This CDR3 is 15 amino acids long. Written as DNA, the CDR3 is TGTGCCAGCAGTCCTGAGGGAACTAGCACAGATACGCAGTATTTT. Amino acids: CASSPEGTSTDTQYF.

This clonotype was detected ten times or more. The genes are TRBV29-1 and TRBJ2-7; D unclear. There are 14 residues in the CDR3. Germline loops: CDR1 SQVTM, CDR2 ANQGSEA. The germline V and J ends were trimmed by 5 bases and 0 bases, with 14 bases remaining between them. CDR3 sequence (DNA): TGCAGCGTTACCAGTCTGCCCCCCTCCTACGAGCAGTACTTC. The encoded protein is CSVTSLPPSYEQYF.

In its sample, this clonotype was seen many times. This chain links TRBV7-8 with TRBJ2-3; 8 nucleotides agree with TRBD1. V lost 1 base to trimming and J lost 6 bases; unmatched junction nucleotides: 6. The CDR3 spans 15 residues. Per the germline V gene, CDR1 is SGHVS and CDR2 is FQNEAQ. The DNA of the CDR3 is TGTGCCAGCAGCTTAGAGGGCAGGGGGCGTGATACGCAGTATTTT. It encodes CASSLEGRGRDTQYF.

This chain joins TRBV5-6 and TRBJ1-5; D call uncertain. The V end was cut by 4 bases, the J end by 3 bases, with 11 bases between. CDR3 length: 14 amino acids. Per the germline V gene, CDR1 is SGHDT and CDR2 is YYEEEE. The CDR3 DNA reads TGTGCCAGCAGCGAGGGAGGAGTCAATCAGCCCCAGCATTTT. It specifies CASSEGGVNQPQHF.

There are many counts of this clonotype. The chain recombines TRBV3-1 with TRBJ2-3; TRBD1 matches at 8 bases. Germline CDR1 reads LGHDT; CDR2 reads YNNKEL (reference sequence). The junction had 12 bases not matched to a gene; V was cut back by 4 bases and J by 3 bases. The CDR3 contains 17 residues. The CDR3 region is CASSRSGTHRGTDTQYF. In DNA, the CDR3 is TGTGCCAGCAGCCGGTCCGGGACTCACAGGGGGACAGATACGCAGTATTTT.

This clonotype was observed many times. The chain carries TRBV7-8 and TRBJ2-7; 7 bases map to TRBD2. Germline values: CDR1 SGHVS, CDR2 FQNEAQ. Trimming took 4 bases from V and 5 from J; bases not matched to a gene: 5. The CDR3 sequence is 13 residues long. The CDR3 protein is CASSWGGRDEQYF. The CDR3 nucleotides are TGTGCCAGCAGCTGGGGGGGACGGGACGAGCAGTACTTC.

This clonotype has at least ten counts. The chain employs TRBV7-8 and TRBJ1-5; D may be TRBD1 (5 bases). The germline V and J ends were trimmed by 5 bases and 5 bases, with 7 bases remaining between them. This CDR3 is 12 amino acids long. Germline CDR1 SGHVS, CDR2 FQNEAQ. The DNA of the CDR3 is TGTGCCAGCAGCCCGGGGGATCAGCCCCAGCATTTT. Translation: CASSPGDQPQHF.

This clonotype has at least ten counts. The rearrangement links TRBV7-9 to TRBJ1-2, with 7 bases that match TRBD1. The CDR3 is made up of 15 amino acids. The junction had 10 bases not matched to a gene; V was cut back by 5 bases and J by 4 bases. CDR1 and CDR2 from the germline V gene are SEHNR and FQNEAQ (reference sequence). In DNA, the CDR3 is TGTGCCAGCAGCGGAATCGACAGGGACGGCTATGGCTACACCTTC. It encodes CASSGIDRDGYGYTF. The full variable domain, rest sourced from reference TRBV7-9 and TRBJ1-2, is DTGVSQNPRHKITKRGQNVTFRCDPISEHNRLYWYRQTLGQGPEFLTYFQNEAQLEKSRLLSDRFSAERPKGSFSTLEIQRTEQGDSAMYLCASSGIDRDGYGYTFGSGTRLTVV.

This clonotype was detected many times. The V call is TRBV5-1, the J call TRBJ2-2, with D possibly being TRBD1 (6 bases). The germline CDR1 and CDR2 sequences are SGHRS and YFSETQ. V lost 0 bases to trimming and J lost 4 bases, with 10 bases between them. The CDR3 is 15 amino acids. The CDR3 nucleotides are TGCGCCAGCAGCTTGGGGACAGAACGCACCGGGGAGCTGTTTTTT. Translating gives CASSLGTERTGELFF.

This clonotype was seen at least ten times. The CDR3 loop is CATGAESGYTF. CDR3 in DNA: TGTGCCACCGGGGCAGAGAGTGGCTACACCTTC. The chain carries TRBV15 and TRBJ1-2; D might be TRBD1 (5 bases). The CDR3 loop spans 11 amino acids. Deletions cut 8 bases from V and 7 bases from J, with 11 bases between. CDR1 and CDR2 (germline): LNHNV, YYDKDF (reference sequence).

There are a few counts of this clonotype. V usage is TRBV18 and J usage is TRBJ2-3, with D uncertain. V was trimmed by 2 bases and J by 3 bases, leaving 9 bases between them. This CDR3 is 14 amino acids long. The germline CDR1 and CDR2 sequences are KGHSH and LQKENI. The CDR3 region has the DNA TGTGCCAGCTCACCAGAAAGGGTAACAGATACGCAGTATTTT. Translation: CASSPERVTDTQYF.